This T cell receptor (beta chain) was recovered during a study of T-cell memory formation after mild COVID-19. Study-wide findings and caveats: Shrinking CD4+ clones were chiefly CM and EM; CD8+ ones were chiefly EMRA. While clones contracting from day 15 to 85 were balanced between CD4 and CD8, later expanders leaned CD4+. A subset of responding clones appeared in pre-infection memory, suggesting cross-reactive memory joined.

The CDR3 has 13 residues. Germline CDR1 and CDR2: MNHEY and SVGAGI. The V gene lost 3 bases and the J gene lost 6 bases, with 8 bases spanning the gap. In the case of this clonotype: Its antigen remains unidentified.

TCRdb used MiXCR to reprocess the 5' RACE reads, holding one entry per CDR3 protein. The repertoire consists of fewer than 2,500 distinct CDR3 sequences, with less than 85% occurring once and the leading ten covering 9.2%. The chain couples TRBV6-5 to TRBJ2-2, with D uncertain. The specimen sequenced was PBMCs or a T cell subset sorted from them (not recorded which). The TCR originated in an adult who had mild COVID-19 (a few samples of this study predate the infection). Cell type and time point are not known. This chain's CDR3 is CASSYSVAGELFF. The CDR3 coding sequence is TGTGCCAGCAGTTATTCGGTAGCCGGGGAGCTGTTTTTT.